The T cell receptor (beta chain) under discussion was sequenced for a study of cytomegalovirus exposure and HLA in healthy donors. General observations from the study: The study labeled about 160 TCR beta chains cytomegalovirus-associated. Most TCR sequences proved rare, with some public TCRs found in many donors. In the 120 or so validation repertoires, about 94% of cluster scores exceeded 0, per a later analysis.

As for this clone: Its antigen is not identified.

The germline V gene encodes CDR1 SGHDT and CDR2 YYEEEE. The J segment lost 3 bases and the V segment lost 4 bases, leaving 7 bases of the junction unmatched. The CDR3 spans 15 residues. The protocol was immunoSEQ multiplex PCR, while the TCRdb copy is restricted to in-frame clones and leaves out a portion. The sample holds 110,000 to 150,000 clones, approximately 90% seen once. Sequencing was performed on PBMCs. This TCR was recovered from a woman in her twenties or thirties in good health and CMV-seropositive. The V call is TRBV5-6, the J call TRBJ2-1; 7 bases are shared with TRBD1. The CDR3 sequence: CASSPGQLFYNEQFF. In nucleotides, the CDR3 is TGTGCCAGCAGCCCGGGACAGCTGTTCTACAATGAGCAGTTCTTC.